This record concerns one TCR beta chain sequence. Its antigen remains unidentified. The data belong to a study of OX40 agonist ivuxolimab in advanced cancers. Study context: Dose-escalation patients suffered from hepatocellular carcinoma, melanoma, renal cell or head and neck cancer. From roughly 20 to 85 years was the age range, with a mean of 60 years, and around 84% were male.

Profiling relied on immunoSEQ multiplex PCR, and the TCRdb table lists in-frame clones only, not all of them. The sample has fewer than 90,000 clones, approximately 93% seen once. Overall study findings and caveats: Dosing at 0.1 to 3.0 mg/kg was accompanied by clonal expansion of CD4+ and CD8+ blood T cells by week 6. Researchers report that CD8+ T cells had, on average, more expanded clones than CD4+.

CDR3 size: 11 residues. Germline loops: CDR1 SGHVS, CDR2 FNYEAQ. The V gene end was trimmed by 7 bases and the J gene end by 14 bases; junction bases not matched to a gene: 4. This chain joins TRBV7-6 and TRBJ2-2; TRBD1 aligns across 10 bases. The sequences come from CD4+ or CD8+ T cells sorted from blood, collected in a trial of the OX40 agonist ivuxolimab. The source of this sequence is an adult with an advanced solid tumor such as melanoma, head and neck, liver or kidney cancer. The CDR3 sequence is CASTDRGQLFF. CDR3 nucleotide sequence: TGTGCCAGCACCGACAGGGGGCAACTGTTTTTT.